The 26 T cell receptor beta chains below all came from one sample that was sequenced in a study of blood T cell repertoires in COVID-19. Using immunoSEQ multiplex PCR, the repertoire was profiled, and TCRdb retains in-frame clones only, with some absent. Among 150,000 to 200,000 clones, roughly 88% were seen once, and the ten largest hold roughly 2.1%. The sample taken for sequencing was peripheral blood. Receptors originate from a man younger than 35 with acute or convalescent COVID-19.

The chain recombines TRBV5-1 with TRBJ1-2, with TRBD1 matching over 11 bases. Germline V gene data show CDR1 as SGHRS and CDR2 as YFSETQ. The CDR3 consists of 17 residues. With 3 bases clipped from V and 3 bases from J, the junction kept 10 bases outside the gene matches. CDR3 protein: CASSSPRDRGTYYGYTF. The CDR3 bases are TGCGCCAGCAGCTCTCCCCGGGACAGGGGGACGTACTATGGCTACACCTTC.

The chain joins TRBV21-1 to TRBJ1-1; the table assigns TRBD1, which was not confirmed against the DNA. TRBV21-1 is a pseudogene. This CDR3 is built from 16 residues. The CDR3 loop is CASSKNEGQQNTEAFF. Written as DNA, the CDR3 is TGTGCCAGCAGCAAGAACGAAGGACAACAGAACACTGAAGCTTTCTTT.

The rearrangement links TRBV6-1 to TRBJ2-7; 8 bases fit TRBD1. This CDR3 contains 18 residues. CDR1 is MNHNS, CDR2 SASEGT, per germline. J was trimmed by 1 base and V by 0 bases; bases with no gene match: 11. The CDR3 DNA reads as TGTGCCAGCAGTGAAGCGCGGTTAGGGGACAGGAGGTCCTACGAGCAGTACTTC. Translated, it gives CASSEARLGDRRSYEQYF.

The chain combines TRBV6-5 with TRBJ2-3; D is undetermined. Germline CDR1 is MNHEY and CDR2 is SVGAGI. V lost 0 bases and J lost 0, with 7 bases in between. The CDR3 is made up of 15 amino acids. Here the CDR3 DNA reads TGTGCCAGCAGTTACTCGGCCCTGAGCACAGATACGCAGTATTTT. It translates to CASSYSALSTDTQYF.

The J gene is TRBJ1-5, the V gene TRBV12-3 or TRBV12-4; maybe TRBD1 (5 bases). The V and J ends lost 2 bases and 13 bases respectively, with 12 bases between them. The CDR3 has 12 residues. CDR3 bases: TGTGCCAGCAGTTTACGGGCCAGGGCGCAGCATTTT. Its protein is CASSLRARAQHF.

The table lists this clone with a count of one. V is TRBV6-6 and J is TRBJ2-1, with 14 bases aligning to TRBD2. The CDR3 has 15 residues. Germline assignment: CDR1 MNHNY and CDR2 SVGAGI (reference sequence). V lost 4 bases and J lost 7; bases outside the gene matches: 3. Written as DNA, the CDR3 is TGTGCCAGCAGTTTGGGGACTAGCGGGAGAAATGAGCAGTTCTTC. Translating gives CASSLGTSGRNEQFF.

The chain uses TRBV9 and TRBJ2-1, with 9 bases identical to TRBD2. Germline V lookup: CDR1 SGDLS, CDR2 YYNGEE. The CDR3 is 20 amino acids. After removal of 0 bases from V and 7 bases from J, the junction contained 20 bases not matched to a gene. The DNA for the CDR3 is TGTGCCAGCAGCGTAGACCCCATCGGTCGGGCGGGAGGGCGGTGGAATGAGCAGTTCTTC. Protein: CASSVDPIGRAGGRWNEQFF.

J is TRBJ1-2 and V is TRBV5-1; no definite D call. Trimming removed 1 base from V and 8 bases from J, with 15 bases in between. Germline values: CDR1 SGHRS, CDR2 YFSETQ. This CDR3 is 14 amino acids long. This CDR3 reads CASSLSEGSGGYTF. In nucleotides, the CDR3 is TGCGCCAGCAGCTTGTCGGAAGGGAGCGGCGGCTACACCTTC.

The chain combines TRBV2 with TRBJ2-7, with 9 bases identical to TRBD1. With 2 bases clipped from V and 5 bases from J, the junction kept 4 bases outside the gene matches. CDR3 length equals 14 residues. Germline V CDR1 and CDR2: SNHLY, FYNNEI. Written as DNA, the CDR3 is TGTGCCAGCAGTGAATGGGACAGGGCCGACGAGCAGTACTTC. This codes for CASSEWDRADEQYF.

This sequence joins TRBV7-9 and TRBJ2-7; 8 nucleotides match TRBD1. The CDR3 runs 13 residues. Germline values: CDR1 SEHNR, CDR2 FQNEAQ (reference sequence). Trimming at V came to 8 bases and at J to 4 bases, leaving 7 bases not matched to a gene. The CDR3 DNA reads TGTGCCAGCTCCAGGACAGGGCCGTACGAGCAGTACTTC. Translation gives CASSRTGPYEQYF.

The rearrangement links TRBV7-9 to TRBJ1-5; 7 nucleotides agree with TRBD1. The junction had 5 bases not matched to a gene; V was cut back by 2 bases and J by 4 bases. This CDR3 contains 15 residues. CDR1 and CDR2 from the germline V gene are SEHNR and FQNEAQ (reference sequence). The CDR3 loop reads CASSLRGGMNQPQHF. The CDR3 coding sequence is TGTGCCAGCAGCTTAAGAGGGGGCATGAATCAGCCCCAGCATTTT.

The CDR3 sequence: CASSQAGQTTNEKLFF. For the CDR3, the DNA is TGTGCCAGCAGCCAAGCCGGACAGACAACTAATGAAAAACTGTTTTTT. This chain uses TRBV3-1 (or the pseudogene TRBV3-2) with TRBJ1-4; the D gene is possibly TRBD1 (6 bases). Germline-derived CDR1 and CDR2 are LGHDT and YNNKEL (reference sequence). The CDR3 covers 16 residues. Between the trimmed V and J ends, which lost 1 base and 0 bases, there was a span of 9 bases.

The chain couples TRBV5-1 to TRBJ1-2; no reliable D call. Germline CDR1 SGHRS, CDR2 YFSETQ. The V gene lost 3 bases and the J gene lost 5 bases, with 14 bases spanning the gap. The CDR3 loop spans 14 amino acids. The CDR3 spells CASSYEGTEYGYTF. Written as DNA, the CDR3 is TGCGCCAGCAGCTATGAGGGCACCGAGTATGGCTACACCTTC.

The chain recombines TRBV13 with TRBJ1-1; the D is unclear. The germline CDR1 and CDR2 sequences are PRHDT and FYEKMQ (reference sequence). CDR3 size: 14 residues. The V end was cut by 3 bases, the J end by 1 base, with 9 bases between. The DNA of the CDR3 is TGTGCCAGCAGCTTTGGACTTACGAACACTGAAGCTTTCTTT. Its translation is CASSFGLTNTEAFF.

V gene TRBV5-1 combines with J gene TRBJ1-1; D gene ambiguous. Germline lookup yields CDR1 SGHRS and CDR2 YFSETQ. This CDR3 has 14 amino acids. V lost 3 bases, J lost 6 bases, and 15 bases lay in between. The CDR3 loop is CASSSRDLTSEAFF. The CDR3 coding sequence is TGCGCCAGCAGCTCCCGGGATTTAACGTCTGAAGCTTTCTTT.

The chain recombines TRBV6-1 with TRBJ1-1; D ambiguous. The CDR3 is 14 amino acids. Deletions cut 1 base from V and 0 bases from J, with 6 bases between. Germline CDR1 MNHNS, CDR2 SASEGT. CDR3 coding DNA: TGTGCCAGCAGTGAAGTGTGGCTGAACACTGAAGCTTTCTTT. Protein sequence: CASSEVWLNTEAFF.

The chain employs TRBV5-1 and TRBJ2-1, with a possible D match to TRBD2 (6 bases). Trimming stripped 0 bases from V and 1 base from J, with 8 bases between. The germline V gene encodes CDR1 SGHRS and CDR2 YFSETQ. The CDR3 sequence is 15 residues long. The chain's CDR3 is CASSLDRGSYNEQFF. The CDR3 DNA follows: TGCGCCAGCAGCTTGGATCGGGGGTCCTACAATGAGCAGTTCTTC.

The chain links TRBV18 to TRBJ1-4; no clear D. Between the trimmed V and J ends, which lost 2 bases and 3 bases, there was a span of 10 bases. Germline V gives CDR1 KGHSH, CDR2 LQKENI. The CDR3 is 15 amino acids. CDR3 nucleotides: TGTGCCAGCTCACCAGGGCAGCCAGCTAATGAAAAACTGTTTTTT. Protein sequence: CASSPGQPANEKLFF.

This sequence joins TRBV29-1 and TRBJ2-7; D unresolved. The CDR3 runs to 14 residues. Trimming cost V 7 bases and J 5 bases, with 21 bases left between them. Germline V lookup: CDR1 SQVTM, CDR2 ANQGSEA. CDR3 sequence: CSALQNPLGDEQYF. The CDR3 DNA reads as TGCAGCGCTCTACAGAACCCTCTCGGCGACGAGCAGTACTTC.

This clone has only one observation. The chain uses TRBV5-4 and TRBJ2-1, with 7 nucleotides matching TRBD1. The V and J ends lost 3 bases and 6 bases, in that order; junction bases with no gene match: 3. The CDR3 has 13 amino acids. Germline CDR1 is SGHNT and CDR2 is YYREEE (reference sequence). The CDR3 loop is CASSWRQGNEQFF. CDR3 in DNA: TGTGCCAGCAGCTGGAGACAGGGCAATGAGCAGTTCTTC.

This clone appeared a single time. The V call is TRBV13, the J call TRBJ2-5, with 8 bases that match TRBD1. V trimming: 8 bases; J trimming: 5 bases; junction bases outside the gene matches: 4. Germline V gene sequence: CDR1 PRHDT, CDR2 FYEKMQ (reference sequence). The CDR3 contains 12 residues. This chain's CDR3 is CASRTGTETQYF. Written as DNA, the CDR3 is TGTGCCAGCCGGACAGGGACGGAGACCCAGTACTTC.

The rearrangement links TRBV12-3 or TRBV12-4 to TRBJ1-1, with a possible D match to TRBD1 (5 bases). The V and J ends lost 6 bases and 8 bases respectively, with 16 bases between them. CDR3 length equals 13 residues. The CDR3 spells CASRERQLEEAFF. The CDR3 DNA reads TGTGCCAGCAGGGAAAGACAGTTGGAGGAAGCTTTCTTT.

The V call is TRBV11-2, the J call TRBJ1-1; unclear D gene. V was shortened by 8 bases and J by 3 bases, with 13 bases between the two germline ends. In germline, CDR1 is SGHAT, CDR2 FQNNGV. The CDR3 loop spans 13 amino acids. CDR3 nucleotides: TGTGCCAGCCGCGGCGAGGGTGACACTGAAGCTTTCTTT. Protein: CASRGEGDTEAFF.

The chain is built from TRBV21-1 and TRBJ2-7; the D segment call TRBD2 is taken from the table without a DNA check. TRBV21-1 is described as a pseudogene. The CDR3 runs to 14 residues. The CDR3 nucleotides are TGTGCCAGCAGCAGGCGGGAGGAAGCCTACGAGCAGTACTTC. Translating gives CASSRREEAYEQYF.

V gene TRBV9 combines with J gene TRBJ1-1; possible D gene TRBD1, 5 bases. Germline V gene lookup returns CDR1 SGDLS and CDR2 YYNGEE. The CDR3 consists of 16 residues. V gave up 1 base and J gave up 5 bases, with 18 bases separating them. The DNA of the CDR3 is TGTGCCAGCAGCGTAATACCTCCTCAGGGTCTGACTGAAGCTTTCTTT. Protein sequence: CASSVIPPQGLTEAFF.

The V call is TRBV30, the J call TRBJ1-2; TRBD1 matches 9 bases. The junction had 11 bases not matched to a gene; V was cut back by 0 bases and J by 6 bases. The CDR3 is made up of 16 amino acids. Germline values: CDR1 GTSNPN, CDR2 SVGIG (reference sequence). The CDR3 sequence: CAWSVLGVGQGNGYTF. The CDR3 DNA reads TGTGCCTGGAGTGTACTTGGGGTAGGACAGGGGAATGGCTACACCTTC.